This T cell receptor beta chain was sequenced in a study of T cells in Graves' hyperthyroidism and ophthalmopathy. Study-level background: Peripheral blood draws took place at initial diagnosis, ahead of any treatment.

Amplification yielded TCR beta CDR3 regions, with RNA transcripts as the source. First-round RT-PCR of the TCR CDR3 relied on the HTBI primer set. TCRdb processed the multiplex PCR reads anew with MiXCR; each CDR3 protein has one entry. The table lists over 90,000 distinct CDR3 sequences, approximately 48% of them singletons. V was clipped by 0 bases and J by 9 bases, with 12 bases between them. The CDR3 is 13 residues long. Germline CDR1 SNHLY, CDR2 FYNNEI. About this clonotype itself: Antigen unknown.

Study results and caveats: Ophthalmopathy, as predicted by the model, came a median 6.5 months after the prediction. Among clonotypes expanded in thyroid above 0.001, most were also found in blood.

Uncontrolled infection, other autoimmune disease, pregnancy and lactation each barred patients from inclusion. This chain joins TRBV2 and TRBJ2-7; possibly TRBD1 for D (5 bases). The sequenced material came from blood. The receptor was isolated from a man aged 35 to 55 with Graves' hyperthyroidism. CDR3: CASSEALGQGQYF. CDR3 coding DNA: TGTGCCAGCAGTGAAGCGCTCGGCCAGGGGCAGTACTTC.